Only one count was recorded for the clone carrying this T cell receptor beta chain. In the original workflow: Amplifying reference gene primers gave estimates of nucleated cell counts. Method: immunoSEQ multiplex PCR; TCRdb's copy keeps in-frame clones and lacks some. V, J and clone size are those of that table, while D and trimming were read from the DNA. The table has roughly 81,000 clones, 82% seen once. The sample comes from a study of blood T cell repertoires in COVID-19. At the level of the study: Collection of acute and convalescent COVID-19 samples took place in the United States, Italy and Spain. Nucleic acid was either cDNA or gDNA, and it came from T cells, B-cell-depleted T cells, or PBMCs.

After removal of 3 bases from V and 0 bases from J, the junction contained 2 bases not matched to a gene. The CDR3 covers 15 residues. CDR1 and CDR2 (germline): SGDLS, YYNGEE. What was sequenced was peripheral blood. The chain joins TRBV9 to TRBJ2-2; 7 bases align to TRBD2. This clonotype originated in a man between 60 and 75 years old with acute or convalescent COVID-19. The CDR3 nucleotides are TGTGCCAGCAGCGAGCTAGCGGCGAACACCGGGGAGCTGTTTTTT. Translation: CASSELAANTGELFF.